Described below is a single T cell receptor beta chain sequence and its context. A J-beta primer mix and a sample-barcoded 5' primer were used in a second PCR of roughly 6 to 11 cycles. One entry per CDR3 protein results from TCRdb running MiXCR on the 5' RACE reads. Here the sample spans around 990,000 distinct CDR3 sequences, around 27% being singletons. Each donor was a healthy Caucasian individual from Russia, aged roughly 6 to 100. The sample originates from a study of blood T cells in healthy people across ages. The length of the CDR3 is 14 residues. Per germline, CDR1 SGHDT and CDR2 YYEEEE. This same sample was also part of a study on T cells of mothers and their children. As that study records: RNA that had been extracted went wholly into cDNA synthesis, at roughly 1.5 ug per 15 ul. Pairs that are related and pairs that are unrelated have TCR recombination output shaped similarly by thymic selection.

Sequencing was done on a sample of blood. The chain is built from TRBV5-6 and TRBJ2-5; 8 bases fit TRBD2. The end of the DNA aligns better with TRBJ2-7, so the J call may be wrong. The clonotype comes from a girl aged 2-10 years in good health. The CDR3 spells CASSLVGGAHEQYF. The CDR3 DNA follows: TGTGCCAGCAGCTTGGTCGGGGGGGCTCACGAGCAGTACTTC.